The rows below give T cell receptor beta chains drawn from one sample of a study of blood T cell repertoires in COVID-19. The assay was immunoSEQ multiplex PCR, and TCRdb's table has in-frame clones only and misses some. Altogether 130,000 or so clones are present, approximately 86% being singletons, with the ten largest covering less than 2%. Sequencing was done on a sample of peripheral blood. The source of these receptors is a woman aged 60-75 years with acute or convalescent COVID-19. The CDR3 runs from the conserved cysteine through the conserved F or W.

V	J	CDR3
TRBV2	TRBJ1-2	CASSDSLWRYTF
TRBV24-1	TRBJ2-5	CATSPSGTGIQETQYF
TRBV5-8	TRBJ2-3	CASSETSGGSTDTQYF
TRBV9	TRBJ1-6	CASSARWDSPLHF
TRBV18	TRBJ1-1	CASSPQGATEAFF
TRBV3-1/TRBV3-2	TRBJ2-3	CASSQDFGGVRTDTQYF
TRBV13	TRBJ1-4	CASSLGAATNEKLFF
TRBV19	TRBJ1-5	CASSTNRGGQPQHF
TRBV5-4	TRBJ1-4	CASSSEYGEKLFF
TRBV2	TRBJ1-1	CASEGQGAYTEAFF
TRBV30	TRBJ2-6	CAWTTGAGANVLTF
TRBV5-1	TRBJ2-7	CASSLEGGIYEQYF
TRBV6-2/TRBV6-3	TRBJ2-7	CASSYWGVNEQYF
TRBV7-2	TRBJ1-1	CASRHLTGPTEAFF
TRBV6-5	TRBJ2-7	CASSHRVASYEQYF